The 12 T cell receptor beta chains in this list originate from one sample, sequenced in a study of blood T cell repertoires in COVID-19. Profiling relied on immunoSEQ multiplex PCR, and the TCRdb table lists in-frame clones only, not all of them. This sample has approximately 330,000 clones, with about nine tenths found just once. The specimen was peripheral blood. The source of these receptors is a man in his thirties or forties with COVID-19, enrolled during active disease.

The rearrangement joins TRBV7-3 to TRBJ2-2, with 7 bases fitting TRBD2. V lost 5 bases to trimming and J lost 0 bases; unmatched junction nucleotides: 3. The V gene's germline CDR1 is SGHTA and CDR2 FQGTGA. CDR3 length equals 15 residues. CDR3 loop: CASSPSGPNTGELFF. CDR3 bases: TGTGCCAGCAGCCCTAGCGGTCCGAACACCGGGGAGCTGTTTTTT.

This clone was picked up one time. The rearrangement uses TRBV19 and TRBJ2-7; 7 positions agree with TRBD2. Losses at the gene ends were 3 bases for V and 2 bases for J; bases not matched to a gene: 7. In germline, CDR1 is LNHDA, CDR2 SQIVND (reference sequence). The CDR3 consists of 15 residues. The CDR3 sequence: CASSIFSGRAYEQYF. The CDR3 nucleotides are TGTGCCAGTAGTATCTTTAGCGGGCGCGCCTACGAGCAGTACTTC.

The chain joins TRBV28 to TRBJ2-5; D is undetermined. V was pared by 6 bases and J by 0 bases, with 5 bases between. This CDR3 has 12 residues. Germline V gene data show CDR1 as MDHEN and CDR2 as SYDVKM. CDR3 in amino acids: CASRPDQETQYF. In DNA form, the CDR3 reads TGTGCCAGCAGGCCGGACCAAGAGACCCAGTACTTC.

The J gene is TRBJ2-7, the V gene TRBV5-1, with 8 bases lining up with TRBD1. CDR3 size: 13 residues. Unmatched junction bases numbered 6, after V lost 5 bases and J lost 5 bases. Germline CDR1 reads SGHRS; CDR2 reads YFSETQ. The CDR3 sequence: CASSSTGANEQYF. The CDR3 DNA is TGCGCCAGCAGTTCGACAGGGGCAAACGAGCAGTACTTC.

The rearrangement uses TRBV7-3 and TRBJ2-2; 10 nucleotides match TRBD2. The V segment lost 1 base and the J segment 5 bases; nucleotides outside the gene matches: 13. The CDR3 covers 19 residues. CDR1 and CDR2 (germline): SGHTA, FQGTGA. CDR3 residues: CASSLIPSGGAYGTGELFF. In nucleotides, the CDR3 is TGTGCCAGCAGCTTAATACCAAGCGGGGGGGCCTATGGAACCGGGGAGCTGTTTTTT.

The V gene is TRBV5-8, the J gene TRBJ2-7, with D possibly being TRBD1 (6 bases). CDR3 length: 14 amino acids. The germline CDR1 and CDR2 sequences are SGHTS and YDEGEE. V dropped 2 bases and J dropped 3 bases, with 12 bases sitting between them. The CDR3 here is CASSLQGIYYEQYF. The CDR3 nucleotides are TGTGCCAGCAGCTTACAGGGAATATACTACGAGCAGTACTTC.

This clone has just one count. V gene TRBV11-2 combines with J gene TRBJ2-7; TRBD1 matches at 10 bases. The V segment lost 5 bases and the J segment 3 bases; nucleotides outside the gene matches: 4. CDR1 and CDR2 from the germline V gene are SGHAT and FQNNGV. This CDR3 has 14 amino acids. The CDR3 sequence: CASSRDRGYYEQYF. CDR3 in DNA: TGTGCCAGCAGCCGGGACAGGGGATACTACGAGCAGTACTTC.

The chain couples TRBV12-5 to TRBJ1-1; 10 bases fit TRBD1. Germline CDR1 is LGHNT and CDR2 is FRNRAP. Unmatched junction bases numbered 10, after V lost 4 bases and J lost 2 bases. The CDR3 runs 17 residues. CDR3 amino acids: CASGSETGGTVNTEAFF. The CDR3 nucleotides are TGTGCTAGTGGTTCCGAGACAGGGGGCACGGTAAACACTGAAGCTTTCTTT.

The chain employs TRBV2 and TRBJ1-5; the match to TRBD1 covers 7 bases. After removal of 3 bases from V and 0 bases from J, the junction contained 11 bases not matched to a gene. The CDR3 contains 18 residues. Germline V gene sequence: CDR1 SNHLY, CDR2 FYNNEI. The CDR3, as DNA: TGTGCCAGCAGTGAGGCCCTTCAGGGGGGATATAGCAATCAGCCCCAGCATTTT. Its translation: CASSEALQGGYSNQPQHF.

V usage is TRBV18 and J usage is TRBJ2-5; 11 nucleotides agree with TRBD2. The trim removed 4 bases at V and 2 bases at J, leaving 6 bases unmatched. The CDR3 consists of 16 residues. The germline gives CDR1 KGHSH, CDR2 LQKENI. CDR3 region: CASSLAASGGQETQYF. The DNA for the CDR3 is TGTGCCAGCTCACTGGCGGCTAGCGGGGGGCAAGAGACCCAGTACTTC.

The chain is built from TRBV3-1 (or the pseudogene TRBV3-2) and TRBJ2-6; no definite D call. The ends were cut back, 1 base at V and 0 bases at J, with 16 bases in the middle. Germline-derived CDR1 and CDR2 are LGHDT and YNNKEL (reference sequence). The CDR3 consists of 19 residues. The CDR3 here is CASSQVLGSAYSGANVLTF. For the CDR3, the DNA is TGTGCCAGCAGCCAAGTCTTAGGCAGCGCCTACTCTGGGGCCAACGTCCTGACTTTC.

V and J are TRBV18 and TRBJ1-6; D is undetermined. The V and J ends lost 0 bases and 5 bases respectively, with 8 bases between them. CDR1 is KGHSH, CDR2 LQKENI, per germline. The CDR3 totals 15 residues. CDR3 loop: CASSPPLGHNSPLHF. The CDR3 DNA reads TGTGCCAGCTCACCACCTTTGGGCCATAATTCACCCCTCCACTTT.